The 25 T cell receptor beta chains listed next were all sequenced from one sample in a study of blood T cell repertoires in COVID-19. The table came from immunoSEQ multiplex PCR; TCRdb's copy has only in-frame clones and leaves some out. The sample lists over 200,000 clones; about 81% were seen once. The material sequenced was PBMCs or T cells enriched from blood (not recorded which). These receptors were collected from a middle-aged man who had recovered from COVID-19.

The chain is built from TRBV5-1 and TRBJ1-1; D is unresolved. Germline V gene data show CDR1 as SGHRS and CDR2 as YFSETQ. With 0 bases removed from V and 5 bases from J, the gap between germline ends came to 11 bases. CDR3 size: 14 residues. CDR3 nucleotide sequence: TGCGCCAGCAGCTTGGAACAGCCTATTACTGAAGCTTTCTTT. Translated, it gives CASSLEQPITEAFF.

The V call is TRBV3-1 (or the pseudogene TRBV3-2), the J call TRBJ1-2; perhaps TRBD1 as D (5 bases). This CDR3 is built from 16 residues. The V gene lost 5 bases and the J gene lost 8 bases, with 24 bases spanning the gap. Germline-derived CDR1 and CDR2 are LGHDT and YNNKEL (reference sequence). CDR3 loop: CASSDLAAETAKGYTF. The CDR3 nucleotides read TGTGCCAGCAGCGACCTCGCGGCGGAGACAGCAAAAGGCTACACCTTC.

This clone was detected only a few times. The J gene is TRBJ2-7, the V gene TRBV5-1; 7 nucleotides align to TRBD2. CDR1 is SGHRS and CDR2 is YFSETQ in the germline V gene. The CDR3 totals 13 residues. The V segment lost 6 bases and the J segment 3 bases; nucleotides outside the gene matches: 6. In DNA, the CDR3 is TGCGCCAGCACCCGGGGGGAACTCTACGAGCAGTACTTC. It is translated as CASTRGELYEQYF.

The genes are TRBV19 and TRBJ2-7; TRBD2 agrees at 7 bases. The ends lost 8 bases at V and 3 bases at J; junction bases unmatched: 10. The CDR3 runs 14 residues. Looked up from germline, CDR1 is LNHDA and CDR2 is SQIVND (reference sequence). CDR3 DNA: TGTGCCAGTTCCCGGCTGGGGGGGGACTACGAGCAGTACTTC. Its protein is CASSRLGGDYEQYF.

This chain connects TRBV6-9 to TRBJ2-3; 7 bases fit TRBD2. Germline CDR1 is MNHGY and CDR2 is SVAAGI. The CDR3 consists of 15 residues. Trimming cost V 4 bases and J 3 bases; bases outside gene matches: 7. The CDR3 coding sequence is TGTGCCAGCAGTTCCCTTCCGGGAGGAACAGATACGCAGTATTTT. Residues: CASSSLPGGTDTQYF.

The rearrangement links TRBV9 to TRBJ2-5; 8 bases align to TRBD2. Trimming took 3 bases from V and 4 from J; bases not matched to a gene: 8. The V gene's germline CDR1 is SGDLS and CDR2 YYNGEE. This CDR3 has 15 residues. Here the CDR3 reads CASSARAGDRETQYF. The CDR3 DNA follows: TGTGCCAGCAGCGCAAGAGCGGGAGACAGAGAGACCCAGTACTTC.

The J gene is TRBJ1-3, the V gene TRBV19; D gene uncertain. The ends were cut back, 7 bases at V and 0 bases at J, with 10 bases in the middle. The CDR3 covers 14 residues. Looked up from germline, CDR1 is LNHDA and CDR2 is SQIVND (reference sequence). The CDR3 region has the DNA TGTGCCAGTACCCCGGTCGGCTCTGGAAACACCATATATTTT. Protein product: CASTPVGSGNTIYF.

The genes are TRBV5-4 and TRBJ1-3; 7 nucleotides match TRBD1. J was trimmed by 0 bases and V by 4 bases; bases with no gene match: 7. Germline values: CDR1 SGHNT, CDR2 YYREEE (reference sequence). The CDR3 extends over 16 amino acids. The CDR3 sequence is CASSTRQGVSGNTIYF. Here the CDR3 DNA reads TGTGCCAGCAGCACAAGACAGGGTGTCTCTGGAAACACCATATATTTT.

This CDR3 is CASSLGQVNYGYTF. The CDR3 region has the DNA TGCGCCAGCAGCTTGGGACAGGTTAACTATGGCTACACCTTC. The chain couples TRBV5-1 to TRBJ1-2, with D possibly being TRBD1 (6 bases). The V and J ends lost 0 bases and 1 base respectively, with 7 bases between them. Germline values: CDR1 SGHRS, CDR2 YFSETQ. The CDR3 length is 14 residues.

This chain joins TRBV18 and TRBJ2-1, with TRBD1 as a possible D gene (5 bases). CDR3 length: 12 amino acids. The V gene lost 3 bases and the J gene lost 7 bases, with 7 bases spanning the gap. Germline CDR1 and CDR2: KGHSH and LQKENI. CDR3 bases: TGTGCCAGCTCACCCAAGGGGAATGAGCAGTTCTTC. It encodes CASSPKGNEQFF.

This chain joins TRBV12-5 and TRBJ2-5; 10 nucleotides align to TRBD1. Germline V gene sequence: CDR1 LGHNT, CDR2 FRNRAP. This CDR3 region has 16 residues. V lost 7 bases and J lost 4; bases outside the gene matches: 12. CDR3 nucleotide sequence: TGTGCTAGTGTAGGGACAGGGGCCCCCTATGGAGAGACCCAGTACTTC. It specifies CASVGTGAPYGETQYF.

The rearrangement uses TRBV5-1 and TRBJ2-7; 15 nucleotides line up with TRBD2. Germline loops: CDR1 SGHRS, CDR2 YFSETQ. The CDR3 loop spans 17 amino acids. V shed 0 bases, J shed 2 bases, and the junction held 3 bases outside the gene matches. CDR3 bases: TGCGCCAGCAGCTTGGGAGGACTAGCGGGAGGGACCTACGAGCAGTACTTC. This sequence encodes CASSLGGLAGGTYEQYF.

The chain is built from TRBV5-1 and TRBJ2-7; D possibly corresponds to TRBD1 (6 bases). Germline V lookup: CDR1 SGHRS, CDR2 YFSETQ. CDR3 length equals 14 residues. Trimming removed 5 bases at V and 2 bases at J, with 14 bases between. CDR3 in amino acids: CASRETGTTYEQYF. In DNA form, the CDR3 reads TGCGCCAGCAGGGAAACAGGGACCACCTACGAGCAGTACTTC.

The V gene is TRBV18, the J gene TRBJ1-2; TRBD1 might be the D (5 bases). V was trimmed by 3 bases and J by 8 bases, leaving 19 bases between them. The CDR3 is made up of 15 amino acids. Germline-derived CDR1 and CDR2 are KGHSH and LQKENI. The CDR3 reads CASSPSGRGRNGYTF. The CDR3 coding sequence is TGTGCCAGCTCACCGTCGGGGAGGGGCCGAAACGGCTACACCTTC. Together with reference TRBV18 and TRBJ1-2, the CDR3 gives the full variable domain: NAGVMQNPRHLVRRRGQEARLRCSPMKGHSHVYWYRQLPEEGLKFMVYLQKENIIDESGMPKERFSAEFPKEGPSILRIQQVVRGDSAAYFCASSPSGRGRNGYTFGSGTRLTVV.

The chain employs TRBV10-3 and TRBJ1-2; D unresolved. The CDR3 runs 13 residues. Germline CDR1 reads ENHRY; CDR2 reads SYGVKD. V dropped 6 bases and J dropped 7 bases, with 15 bases sitting between them. The CDR3 DNA reads as TGTGCCATCAGCGACTTAGACCAATCTGGCTACACCTTC. Its translation: CAISDLDQSGYTF.

The V and J genes are TRBV4-2 and TRBJ2-5, with TRBD1 matching over 11 bases. The CDR3 consists of 15 residues. The V gene end was trimmed by 5 bases and the J gene end by 5 bases; junction bases not matched to a gene: 7. CDR1 and CDR2 (germline): LGHNA, YNFKEQ. The CDR3 DNA is TGTGCCAGCAGCATTCGGACAGGGGGCGGCGAGACCCAGTACTTC. This encodes CASSIRTGGGETQYF.

This clone was recorded once. This chain connects TRBV15 to TRBJ2-1; no firm D call. Germline V lookup: CDR1 LNHNV, CDR2 YYDKDF (reference sequence). CDR3 length equals 15 residues. The V end was cut by 0 bases, the J end by 0 bases, with 6 bases between. CDR3 in amino acids: CATSRDSSSYNEQFF. In DNA, the CDR3 is TGTGCCACCAGCAGAGATTCGAGCTCCTACAATGAGCAGTTCTTC.

This rearrangement joins TRBV10-3 to TRBJ2-1; TRBD1 might be the D (5 bases). The ends were cut back, 1 base at V and 5 bases at J, with 9 bases in the middle. Germline V CDR1 and CDR2: ENHRY, SYGVKD. This CDR3 has 14 amino acids. CDR3 nucleotide sequence: TGTGCCATCAGTGAGTATCAGGGAAACAATGAGCAGTTCTTC. Its translation: CAISEYQGNNEQFF.

V gene TRBV2 combines with J gene TRBJ2-2, with TRBD2 matching over 8 bases. V was clipped by 7 bases and J by 7 bases; unmatched bases: 14. Germline V gene data show CDR1 as SNHLY and CDR2 as FYNNEI. The CDR3 loop spans 16 amino acids. CDR3 DNA sequence: TGTGCCAGCAATCGGGGCAGCGGGAGATTACACGGGGAGCTGTTTTTT. Amino acids: CASNRGSGRLHGELFF.

The chain employs TRBV5-1 and TRBJ2-1; D possibly corresponds to TRBD2 (6 bases). CDR3 length: 16 residues. V lost 0 bases to trimming and J lost 4 bases, with 14 bases between them. Per the germline V gene, CDR1 is SGHRS and CDR2 is YFSETQ. For the CDR3, the DNA is TGCGCCAGCAGCTTGGTACCGGCCGGGGGATACAATGAGCAGTTCTTC. As protein: CASSLVPAGGYNEQFF.

This chain links TRBV4-1 with TRBJ2-1; 9 nucleotides agree with TRBD1. V shed 2 bases, J shed 10 bases, and the junction held 6 bases outside the gene matches. Germline-derived CDR1 and CDR2 are MGHRA and YSYEKL. The CDR3 is made up of 14 amino acids. DNA of the CDR3: TGCGCCAGCAGCCAATCACAGGGGGCGTTGGAGCAGTTCTTC. It translates to CASSQSQGALEQFF.

The CDR3 coding sequence is TGTGCCAGCAGCTATAGTATCGGGGAGACCCAGTACTTC. It yields the protein CASSYSIGETQYF. The chain is built from TRBV7-8 and TRBJ2-5; D unclear. CDR1 is SGHVS and CDR2 is FQNEAQ in the germline V gene. Trimming removed 4 bases from V and 5 bases from J, with 11 bases in between. The CDR3 contains 13 residues.

V and J are TRBV12-5 and TRBJ1-6, with 7 bases lining up with TRBD1. The CDR3 spans 13 residues. Germline V gene sequence: CDR1 LGHNT, CDR2 FRNRAP. Trimming removed 7 bases from V and 7 bases from J; junction bases left unmatched: 4. CDR3 bases: TGTGCTAGTGCAGCAGGGGGAAATTCACCCCTCCACTTT. This gives the protein CASAAGGNSPLHF.

This chain joins TRBV9 and TRBJ2-5; possible D gene TRBD1, 5 bases. This CDR3 is built from 13 residues. Germline V gene sequence: CDR1 SGDLS, CDR2 YYNGEE. Trimming pared 0 bases from V and 4 bases from J, leaving 7 bases between. CDR3 in amino acids: CASSVGQRETQYF. CDR3 nucleotide sequence: TGTGCCAGCAGCGTAGGACAGAGAGAGACCCAGTACTTC. Based on the CDR3 plus reference TRBV9 and TRBJ2-5, the full variable domain is DSGVTQTPKHLITATGQRVTLRCSPRSGDLSVYWYQQSLDQGLQFLIQYYNGEERAKGNILERFSAQQFPDLHSELNLSSLELGDSALYFCASSVGQRETQYFGPGTRLLVL.

The chain couples TRBV5-6 to TRBJ1-2; 11 bases fit TRBD1. Germline V lookup: CDR1 SGHDT, CDR2 YYEEEE. The CDR3 loop spans 16 amino acids. Losses at the gene ends were 3 bases for V and 6 bases for J; bases not matched to a gene: 10. The CDR3 sequence: CASSWTGGGLLNGYTF. DNA of the CDR3: TGTGCCAGCAGCTGGACAGGGGGCGGCTTACTCAATGGCTACACCTTC.